This TCR beta chain was identified during a study of T cells after yellow fever vaccination. Study results and limitations: Compared with primary, the secondary response was weaker and peaked at day 5, not 15.

The CDR3 is 14 amino acids. V lost 5 bases and J lost 6, with 16 bases in between. From germline, CDR1 is SGHTA and CDR2 FQGNSA. To note about this clonotype: As yet, its antigen is unknown.

Each CDR3 protein gets one entry after TCRdb re-called the 5' RACE reads with MiXCR. The sample includes about 160,000 distinct CDR3 sequences, 5.5% to 7.5% of them seen just once. The chain is built from TRBV7-2 and TRBJ1-2; possibly TRBD1 for D (5 bases). The source of this sequence is a man between 18 and 35 years old who received the YFV17D yellow fever vaccine. The sample was CD4+ T cells sorted from PBMCs, taken about 5 days after the first yellow fever vaccination. The CDR3 DNA follows: TGTGCCAGCAGCCCGGCGCAGGGTACGGATGGCTACACCTTC. Translation: CASSPAQGTDGYTF. The whole variable domain, remainder taken from reference TRBV7-2 and TRBJ1-2, is GAGVSQSPSNKVTEKGKDVELRCDPISGHTALYWYRQSLGQGLEFLIYFQGNSAPDKSGLPSDRFSAERTGGSVSTLTIQRTQQEDSAVYLCASSPAQGTDGYTFGSGTRLTVV.